This is a list of T cell receptor beta chains from one sample in a study of CD8+ T cells in alopecia areata. Data came from immunoSEQ multiplex PCR; TCRdb stores just in-frame clones and leaves some out. The sample shows 110,000 or so clones, 45% to 65% of them seen only once. The starting material was CD4+ T cells sorted from blood, obtained at week 24, from a patient treated with tofacitinib. The receptors derive from a human donor with alopecia areata. CDR3s include the opening cysteine and the closing phenylalanine or tryptophan. Clone size, where shown, is once, few, many, or a class for clones that have expanded.

j_call: TRBJ2-7; clone_size: few; v_call: TRBV4-1; cdr3_aa: CASSQDLQGGWNEQYF
j_call: TRBJ2-3; clone_size: NA; v_call: TRBV2; cdr3_aa: CATTGANTDTQYF
j_call: TRBJ2-7; clone_size: NA; v_call: TRBV27; cdr3_aa: CASSFRRGLEQYF
j_call: TRBJ1-2; clone_size: NA; v_call: TRBV4-3; cdr3_aa: CASSQDRIYGYTF
j_call: TRBJ1-2; clone_size: NA; v_call: TRBV28; cdr3_aa: CASSLGTSYGYTF
j_call: TRBJ1-2; clone_size: NA; v_call: TRBV29-1; cdr3_aa: CSAQTGGLGYTF
j_call: TRBJ2-5; clone_size: NA; v_call: TRBV27; cdr3_aa: CASRLGETQYF
j_call: TRBJ1-5; clone_size: NA; v_call: TRBV30; cdr3_aa: CAWSRAGSQPQHF
j_call: TRBJ1-6; clone_size: NA; v_call: TRBV25-1; cdr3_aa: CASSEGPGHTAPLHF
j_call: TRBJ1-1; clone_size: NA; v_call: TRBV10-2; cdr3_aa: CASSDRGWTEAFF
j_call: TRBJ1-2; clone_size: NA; v_call: TRBV18; cdr3_aa: CASSPRTGGEGNYGYTF
j_call: TRBJ2-4; clone_size: once; v_call: TRBV29-1; cdr3_aa: CSVEGGGNIQYF
j_call: TRBJ1-2; clone_size: NA; v_call: TRBV29-1; cdr3_aa: CSVDEPWTGSYGYTF
j_call: TRBJ2-5; clone_size: few; v_call: TRBV27; cdr3_aa: CASSPNTGLWGETQYF
j_call: TRBJ2-5; clone_size: once; v_call: TRBV11-2; cdr3_aa: CASSSDRGVETQYF
j_call: TRBJ2-1; clone_size: once; v_call: TRBV14; cdr3_aa: CASSQQIAGGQFF
j_call: TRBJ1-4; clone_size: NA; v_call: TRBV28; cdr3_aa: CASSSPGGIGELFF
j_call: TRBJ2-1; clone_size: few; v_call: TRBV9; cdr3_aa: CASTWGPYNEQFF
j_call: TRBJ2-5; clone_size: few; v_call: TRBV29-1; cdr3_aa: CSVRAFQETQYF
j_call: TRBJ1-2; clone_size: NA; v_call: TRBV29-1; cdr3_aa: CSVLEWDPLGYTF
j_call: TRBJ1-5; clone_size: few; v_call: TRBV2; cdr3_aa: CASSDGREPQHF
j_call: TRBJ2-1; clone_size: NA; v_call: TRBV5-1; cdr3_aa: CASSLGQGAYNEQFF
j_call: TRBJ1-5; clone_size: once; v_call: TRBV5-1; cdr3_aa: CASSFGGLGNQPQHF
j_call: TRBJ1-3; clone_size: NA; v_call: TRBV11-2; cdr3_aa: CASSDQDSSGNTIYF
j_call: TRBJ1-1; clone_size: NA; v_call: TRBV30; cdr3_aa: CAWRVERAFF
j_call: TRBJ2-2; clone_size: NA; v_call: TRBV19; cdr3_aa: CASSSGQYTGELFF
j_call: TRBJ1-1; clone_size: NA; v_call: TRBV21-1; cdr3_aa: CAISRQENTEAFF
j_call: TRBJ2-5; clone_size: NA; v_call: TRBV7-2; cdr3_aa: CASSFRTSGGILGTQYF
j_call: TRBJ2-5; clone_size: NA; v_call: TRBV13; cdr3_aa: CASSLRGGMRKETQYF
j_call: TRBJ1-1; clone_size: NA; v_call: TRBV27; cdr3_aa: CASRPGGTENTEAFF
j_call: TRBJ1-5; clone_size: NA; v_call: TRBV7-2; cdr3_aa: CASSFQGAGNQPQHF
j_call: TRBJ2-7; clone_size: once; v_call: TRBV29-1; cdr3_aa: CSVVTYPYEQYF
j_call: TRBJ2-6; clone_size: NA; v_call: TRBV7-2; cdr3_aa: CASSYAGANVLTF
j_call: TRBJ2-3; clone_size: NA; v_call: TRBV6-5; cdr3_aa: CASGGANTDTQYF
j_call: TRBJ1-1; clone_size: NA; v_call: TRBV29-1; cdr3_aa: CSVEPDRGTEAFF
j_call: TRBJ2-7; clone_size: once; v_call: TRBV30; cdr3_aa: CAWSLGEAYEQYF
j_call: TRBJ2-3; clone_size: NA; v_call: TRBV6-4; cdr3_aa: CASSVEGVSTDTQYF
j_call: TRBJ1-2; clone_size: few; v_call: TRBV5-1; cdr3_aa: CASSFGEVSGGYTF
j_call: TRBJ2-7; clone_size: NA; v_call: TRBV25-1; cdr3_aa: CASSSGDYEQYF
j_call: TRBJ1-1; clone_size: NA; v_call: TRBV25-1; cdr3_aa: CASSAGTLMNTEAFF
j_call: TRBJ1-2; clone_size: NA; v_call: TRBV5-1; cdr3_aa: CASSFGSRPYGYTF
j_call: TRBJ1-5; clone_size: NA; v_call: TRBV2; cdr3_aa: CASSLDRNSNQPQHF
j_call: TRBJ2-1; clone_size: few; v_call: TRBV4-2; cdr3_aa: CASTESGDYSYNEQFF
j_call: TRBJ1-3; clone_size: NA; v_call: TRBV6-5; cdr3_aa: CASRDLSSGNTIYF
j_call: TRBJ2-7; clone_size: NA; v_call: TRBV5-1; cdr3_aa: CASSSTGHEQYF
j_call: TRBJ1-2; clone_size: NA; v_call: TRBV5-1; cdr3_aa: CASSPLDGPNYGYTF
j_call: TRBJ2-1; clone_size: few; v_call: TRBV10-3; cdr3_aa: CAIRPAAGGRNEQFF
j_call: TRBJ1-1; clone_size: NA; v_call: TRBV30; cdr3_aa: CAWSGGKTEAFF
j_call: TRBJ1-4; clone_size: NA; v_call: TRBV12-5; cdr3_aa: CASGDDRRDEKLFF
j_call: TRBJ2-6; clone_size: few; v_call: TRBV7-2; cdr3_aa: CASILPGLAGSGANVLTF
j_call: TRBJ2-7; clone_size: NA; v_call: TRBV29-1; cdr3_aa: CSARGDSYEQYF
j_call: TRBJ2-2; clone_size: NA; v_call: TRBV29-1; cdr3_aa: CSAGVTSTGELFF
j_call: TRBJ1-1; clone_size: NA; v_call: TRBV6-1; cdr3_aa: CASSRVGTEAFF